This entry lists 23 T cell receptor beta chains sequenced from one sample in a study of blood T cells in healthy people across ages. Primed by a sample-barcoded 5' primer and a J-beta primer mix, a second PCR proceeded for about 7 to 11 cycles. TCRdb recomputed calls from the 5' RACE reads with MiXCR, one row per CDR3 protein. Among around 800,000 distinct CDR3 sequences listed, around 62% were seen once. The specimen was blood. Receptors originate from a man aged 25 to 40 in good health.

This clonotype has a single count. The rearrangement uses TRBV20-1 and TRBJ2-3; 10 nucleotides line up with TRBD2. The V gene end was trimmed by 0 bases and the J gene end by 3 bases; junction bases not matched to a gene: 6. Germline CDR1 and CDR2: DFQATT and SNEGSKA (reference sequence). This CDR3 has 16 residues. The CDR3, as DNA: TGCAGTGCTAGAGATACAGCGGGGGGGCTTACAGATACGCAGTATTTT. This gives the protein CSARDTAGGLTDTQYF.

Only a few counts were recorded for this clonotype. The CDR3 DNA follows: TGTGCCAGCAGTTCTACTCAGGCGGTCTACGAGCAGTACTTC. The encoded protein is CASSSTQAVYEQYF. The rearrangement joins TRBV6-2 or TRBV6-3 to TRBJ2-4; no reliable D call. The J call is uncertain, as TRBJ2-7 better fits the DNA end. This CDR3 has 14 amino acids. Germline V gene lookup returns CDR1 MNHEY and CDR2 SVGEGT.

The chain is built from TRBV13 and TRBJ2-3; D uncertain. This CDR3 contains 12 residues. From germline, CDR1 is PRHDT and CDR2 FYEKMQ (reference sequence). The V end was cut by 5 bases, the J end by 6 bases, with 9 bases between. The CDR3 DNA reads TGTGCCAGCAGCGACACATCGGATACGCAGTATTTT. Amino acids: CASSDTSDTQYF.

This chain connects TRBV15 to TRBJ2-7; 11 nucleotides line up with TRBD1. The DNA end is a closer match to TRBJ2-4, so the J assignment may be wrong. This CDR3 is 15 amino acids long. Germline CDR1 and CDR2: LNHNV and YYDKDF (reference sequence). CDR3 amino acids: CATRLGTGGNNIQYF. CDR3 nucleotides: TGTGCCACCAGACTGGGGACAGGGGGAAACAACATTCAGTACTTC.

The chain combines TRBV20-1 with TRBJ2-1; possible D gene TRBD2, 7 bases. The germline V gene has CDR1 DFQATT and CDR2 SNEGSKA (reference sequence). This CDR3 is built from 17 residues. The germline V and J ends were trimmed by 2 bases and 8 bases, with 25 bases remaining between them. CDR3 bases: TGCAGTGCTAGAACCATTTCCGACAGGCTGGCGGGGGATGAGCAGTTCTTC. Protein product: CSARTISDRLAGDEQFF.

This rearrangement joins TRBV12-3 or TRBV12-4 to TRBJ2-2; 9 nucleotides match TRBD1. CDR3 length equals 15 residues. The V segment lost 5 bases and the J segment 4 bases; nucleotides outside the gene matches: 5. In nucleotides, the CDR3 is TGTGCCAGCAGTCCCCAACAGGGGGCCACCGGGGAGCTGTTTTTT. It codes for CASSPQQGATGELFF.

The V gene is TRBV9, the J gene TRBJ1-5; TRBD1 is a possible D gene (5 bases). The CDR3 length is 14 residues. V dropped 0 bases and J dropped 7 bases, with 11 bases sitting between them. Germline lookup yields CDR1 SGDLS and CDR2 YYNGEE. The CDR3 loop reads CASSVDGAGQPQHF. CDR3 nucleotide sequence: TGTGCCAGCAGCGTAGACGGAGCAGGGCAGCCCCAGCATTTT.

The chain uses TRBV20-1 and TRBJ1-5; 10 nucleotides align to TRBD1. The end of the DNA is better explained by TRBJ2-3, so the J call may be wrong. The CDR3 spans 14 residues. CDR1 is DFQATT, CDR2 SNEGSKA, per germline (reference sequence). CDR3 protein: CSASRGQGNQPQYF. The CDR3 DNA is TGCAGTGCTAGCAGGGGACAGGGGAATCAGCCCCAGTATTTT.

The chain employs TRBV6-2 or TRBV6-3 and TRBJ2-2; weak D call: TRBD1 (7 bases). The V end was cut by 6 bases, the J end by 8 bases, with 13 bases between. Germline V lookup: CDR1 MNHEY, CDR2 SVGEGT. This CDR3 is 13 amino acids long. CDR3 DNA: TGTGCCAGCAGAAGACAGGGAGGAGGGGAGCTGTTTTTT. Encoded protein: CASRRQGGGELFF.

In DNA form, the CDR3 reads TGTGCCAGCAGCGTAGCTGGCAGGGCGGTGTATTCACCCCTCCACTTT. Translated, it gives CASSVAGRAVYSPLHF. This chain links TRBV9 with TRBJ1-6, with D perhaps matching TRBD1 (5 bases). This CDR3 region has 16 residues. V lost 0 bases and J 8 bases, leaving 15 bases between the germline ends. Germline V gene sequence: CDR1 SGDLS, CDR2 YYNGEE. The full variable domain, rest sourced from reference TRBV9 and TRBJ1-6, is DSGVTQTPKHLITATGQRVTLRCSPRSGDLSVYWYQQSLDQGLQFLIQYYNGEERAKGNILERFSAQQFPDLHSELNLSSLELGDSALYFCASSVAGRAVYSPLHFGNGTRLTVT.

This chain uses TRBV5-1 with TRBJ2-5, with a weak D call TRBD1 (7 bases). Germline assignment: CDR1 SGHRS and CDR2 YFSETQ. The CDR3 has 14 residues. Deletions cut 0 bases from V and 4 bases from J, with 10 bases between. CDR3 sequence: CASSLGRGPETQYF. Here the CDR3 DNA reads TGCGCCAGCAGCTTGGGGAGGGGGCCAGAGACCCAGTACTTC.

The rearrangement links TRBV6-1 to TRBJ2-5, with D perhaps matching TRBD1 (5 bases). V shed 6 bases and J shed 5 bases, with 13 bases lying between them. The germline gives CDR1 MNHNS, CDR2 SASEGT. The CDR3 sequence is 13 residues long. CDR3 coding DNA: TGTGCCAGCAGGACGACAGTCCAGGAGACCCAGTACTTC. Translating it yields CASRTTVQETQYF.

In its sample, this clonotype was seen many times. The chain is built from TRBV3-1 and TRBJ2-1, with a possible D match to TRBD2 (6 bases). The V end lost 0 bases, the J end lost 7 bases, and 7 bases lay between the germline ends. The CDR3 runs to 13 residues. Germline CDR1 is LGHDT and CDR2 is YNNKEL (reference sequence). CDR3 nucleotide sequence: TGTGCCAGCAGCCAAGATGGAGGGAATGAGCAGTTCTTC. Translation gives CASSQDGGNEQFF.

CDR3: CASSQEGGGGYGYTF. CDR3 nucleotide sequence: TGTGCCAGCAGCCAAGAGGGGGGAGGAGGCTATGGCTACACCTTC. This rearrangement joins TRBV4-2 to TRBJ1-2, with a weak D call TRBD1 (5 bases). CDR1 and CDR2 from the germline V gene are LGHNA and YNFKEQ. The CDR3 totals 15 residues. With 0 bases removed from V and 4 bases from J, the gap between germline ends came to 12 bases.

The chain carries TRBV7-2 and TRBJ1-5; 7 bases fit TRBD1. The germline V gene has CDR1 SGHTA and CDR2 FQGNSA. The CDR3 spans 15 residues. Trimming at V came to 5 bases and at J to 2 bases, leaving 6 bases not matched to a gene. For the CDR3, the DNA is TGTGCCAGCAGCGTAAGGGACAGTGGCAATCAGCCCCAGCATTTT. This gives the protein CASSVRDSGNQPQHF.

The chain is built from TRBV9 and TRBJ2-3, with 11 nucleotides matching TRBD1. The germline CDR1 and CDR2 sequences are SGDLS and YYNGEE. This CDR3 comprises 14 residues. The ends lost 4 bases at V and 5 bases at J; junction bases unmatched: 3. The CDR3 reads CASSSDRGLDTQYF. The CDR3 DNA sequence: TGTGCCAGCAGCTCGGACAGGGGGCTAGATACGCAGTATTTT.

The CDR3 sequence is CASSLGTGPTDTQYF. CDR3 nucleotides: TGTGCCAGCAGCTTAGGGACAGGGCCCACAGATACGCAGTATTTT. The rearrangement links TRBV7-2 to TRBJ2-3; 8 bases map to TRBD1. This CDR3 comprises 15 residues. The V segment lost 1 base and the J segment 2 bases; nucleotides outside the gene matches: 2. From germline, CDR1 is SGHTA and CDR2 FQGNSA.

This clonotype was detected only a few times. The V gene is TRBV4-3, the J gene TRBJ2-1; D perhaps matches TRBD1 (6 bases). The CDR3 extends over 14 amino acids. Trimming shortened V by 3 bases and J by 7 bases, and 13 bases separated the two germline ends. Per the germline V gene, CDR1 is LGHNA and CDR2 is YSLEER. Written as DNA, the CDR3 is TGCGCCAGCAGCCAGCTTACAGGGACAAATGAGCAGTTCTTC. Its translation: CASSQLTGTNEQFF.

V and J are TRBV21-1 and TRBJ1-6; no DNA check was done on the table's D call, TRBD1. TRBV21-1 is listed as a pseudogene. The CDR3 covers 15 residues. The CDR3 DNA reads TGTGCCAGCAGCAGGGCGGGCAGGGAAAGCTCACCCCTCCACTTT. Residues: CASSRAGRESSPLHF.

The V and J genes are TRBV2 and TRBJ2-6; either TRBD1 or TRBD2 may fit D (5 bases each). The CDR3 has 14 amino acids. The germline V gene encodes CDR1 SNHLY and CDR2 FYNNEI. The V and J ends lost 10 bases and 0 bases respectively, with 10 bases between them. CDR3 nucleotide sequence: TGTGCCATTGGGACCAGCTCTGGGGCCAACGTCCTGACTTTC. As protein: CAIGTSSGANVLTF.

The chain has TRBV10-3 and TRBJ2-5, with TRBD1 matching over 10 bases. Trimming cost V 10 bases and J 3 bases; bases outside gene matches: 2. Germline CDR1 ENHRY, CDR2 SYGVKD. This CDR3 is 12 amino acids long. The DNA of the CDR3 is TGTGCCACCGGGACAGGGGAAGAGACCCAGTACTTC. It translates to CATGTGEETQYF.

This clonotype has more than one count but fewer than ten. The rearrangement links TRBV5-1 to TRBJ2-7; no reliable D call. Deletions cut 0 bases from V and 1 base from J, with 8 bases between. This CDR3 contains 14 residues. CDR1 and CDR2 from the germline V gene are SGHRS and YFSETQ. DNA for the CDR3: TGCGCCAGCAGCTTGGAAGCAGCTTCCTACGAGCAGTACTTC. Protein: CASSLEAASYEQYF.

This clonotype was picked up many times. This chain joins TRBV7-9 and TRBJ2-7, with a possible D match to TRBD1 (5 bases). The germline gives CDR1 SEHNR, CDR2 FQNEAQ (reference sequence). V lost 5 bases and J 0 bases, leaving 11 bases between the germline ends. CDR3 size: 14 residues. This CDR3 is CASSTRQSSYEQYF. The CDR3 bases are TGTGCCAGCAGCACTCGACAGAGCTCCTACGAGCAGTACTTC.